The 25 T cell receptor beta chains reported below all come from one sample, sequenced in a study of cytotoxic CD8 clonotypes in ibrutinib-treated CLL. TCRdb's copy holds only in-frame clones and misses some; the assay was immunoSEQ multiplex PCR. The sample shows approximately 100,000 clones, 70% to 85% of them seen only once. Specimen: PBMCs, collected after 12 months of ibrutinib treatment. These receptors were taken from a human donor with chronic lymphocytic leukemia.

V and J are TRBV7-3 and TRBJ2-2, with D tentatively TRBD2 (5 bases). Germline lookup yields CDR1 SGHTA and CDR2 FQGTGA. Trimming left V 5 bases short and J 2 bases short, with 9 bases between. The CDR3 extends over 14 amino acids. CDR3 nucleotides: TGTGCCAGCAGCCCTAGCAGCAACACCGGGGAGCTGTTTTTT. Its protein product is CASSPSSNTGELFF.

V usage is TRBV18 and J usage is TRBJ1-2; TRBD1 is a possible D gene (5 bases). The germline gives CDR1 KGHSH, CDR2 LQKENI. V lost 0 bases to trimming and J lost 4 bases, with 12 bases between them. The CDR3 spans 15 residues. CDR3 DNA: TGTGCCAGCTCACCACCCGGCAGGGTTGGCTATGGCTACACCTTC. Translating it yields CASSPPGRVGYGYTF.

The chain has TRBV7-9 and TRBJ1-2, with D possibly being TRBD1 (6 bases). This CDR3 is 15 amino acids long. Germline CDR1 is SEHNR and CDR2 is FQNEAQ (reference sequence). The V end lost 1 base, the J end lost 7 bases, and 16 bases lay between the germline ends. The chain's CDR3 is CASSLVPQGIAGYTF. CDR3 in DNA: TGTGCCAGCAGCTTAGTTCCCCAGGGGATTGCTGGCTACACCTTC.

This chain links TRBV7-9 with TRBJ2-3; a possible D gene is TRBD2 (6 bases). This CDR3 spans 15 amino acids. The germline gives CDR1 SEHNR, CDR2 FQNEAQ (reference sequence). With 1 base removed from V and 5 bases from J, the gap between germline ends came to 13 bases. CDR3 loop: CASSLGRRGRDTQYF. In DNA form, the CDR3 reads TGTGCCAGCAGCTTAGGACGGAGGGGCCGAGATACGCAGTATTTT.

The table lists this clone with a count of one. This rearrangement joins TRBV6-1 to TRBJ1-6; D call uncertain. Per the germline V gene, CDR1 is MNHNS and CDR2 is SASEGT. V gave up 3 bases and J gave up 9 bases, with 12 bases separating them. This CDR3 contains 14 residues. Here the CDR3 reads CASSDKVSSSPLHF. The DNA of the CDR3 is TGTGCCAGCAGTGATAAGGTCTCCTCTTCACCCCTCCACTTT.

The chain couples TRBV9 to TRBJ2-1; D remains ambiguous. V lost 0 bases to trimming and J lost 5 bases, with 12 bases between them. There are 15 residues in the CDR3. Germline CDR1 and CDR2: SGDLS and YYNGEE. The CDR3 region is CASSVASSSNNEQFF. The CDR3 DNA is TGTGCCAGCAGCGTAGCTTCCTCCTCTAACAATGAGCAGTTCTTC. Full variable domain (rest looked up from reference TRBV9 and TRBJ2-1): DSGVTQTPKHLITATGQRVTLRCSPRSGDLSVYWYQQSLDQGLQFLIQYYNGEERAKGNILERFSAQQFPDLHSELNLSSLELGDSALYFCASSVASSSNNEQFFGPGTRLTVL.

The CDR3, as DNA: TGTGCCAGCAGCTTTGGACAGGCCGGGAATGAGCAGTTCTTC. It yields the protein CASSFGQAGNEQFF. The gene calls are TRBV7-3 and TRBJ2-1, with 7 bases identical to TRBD1. The CDR3 has 14 amino acids. Germline assignment: CDR1 SGHTA and CDR2 FQGTGA. Unmatched junction bases numbered 6, after V lost 3 bases and J lost 7 bases.

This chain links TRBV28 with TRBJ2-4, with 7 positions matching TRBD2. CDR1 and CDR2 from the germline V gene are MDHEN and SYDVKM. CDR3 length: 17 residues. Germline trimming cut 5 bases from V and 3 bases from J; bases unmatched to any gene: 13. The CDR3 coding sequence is TGTGCCAGCAGTCCTTCCTATGGCGGGGGTTACAAAAACATTCAGTACTTC. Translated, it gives CASSPSYGGGYKNIQYF.

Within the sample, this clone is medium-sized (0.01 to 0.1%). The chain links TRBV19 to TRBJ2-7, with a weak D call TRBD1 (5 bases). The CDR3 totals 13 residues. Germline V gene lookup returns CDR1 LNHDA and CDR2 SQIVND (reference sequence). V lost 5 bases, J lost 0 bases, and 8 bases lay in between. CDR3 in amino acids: CASSVTVSYEQYF. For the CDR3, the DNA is TGTGCCAGTAGTGTGACAGTCTCCTACGAGCAGTACTTC. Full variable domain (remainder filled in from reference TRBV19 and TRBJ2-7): DGGITQSPKYLFRKEGQNVTLSCEQNLNHDAMYWYRQDPGQGLRLIYYSQIVNDFQKGDIAEGYSVSREKKESFPLTVTSAQKNPTAFYLCASSVTVSYEQYFGPGTRLTVT.

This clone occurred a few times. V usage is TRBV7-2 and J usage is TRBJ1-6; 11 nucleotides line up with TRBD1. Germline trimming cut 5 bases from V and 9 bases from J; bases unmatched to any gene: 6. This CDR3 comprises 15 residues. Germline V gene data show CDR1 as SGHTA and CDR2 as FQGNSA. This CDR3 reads CASSPTGTGGSPLHF. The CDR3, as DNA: TGTGCCAGCAGCCCGACCGGGACAGGGGGTTCACCCCTCCACTTT.

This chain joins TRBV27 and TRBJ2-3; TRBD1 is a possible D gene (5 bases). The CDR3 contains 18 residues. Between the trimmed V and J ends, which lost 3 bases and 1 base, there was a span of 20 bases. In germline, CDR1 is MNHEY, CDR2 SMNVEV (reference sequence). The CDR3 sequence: CASSFRRVLNPGTDTQYF. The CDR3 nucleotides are TGTGCCAGCAGTTTCCGCAGGGTTCTGAATCCTGGCACAGATACGCAGTATTTT.

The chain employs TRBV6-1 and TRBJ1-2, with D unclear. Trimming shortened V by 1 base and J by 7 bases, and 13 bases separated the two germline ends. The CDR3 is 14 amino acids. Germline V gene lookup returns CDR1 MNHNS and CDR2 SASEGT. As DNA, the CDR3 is TGTGCCAGCAGTGAAGATTTAGGCTTGGCTGGCTACACCTTC. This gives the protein CASSEDLGLAGYTF.

Here the CDR3 DNA reads TGTGCCAGCAGCCCCGGACAGGGTCCCGGGGAGCTGTTTTTT. It translates to CASSPGQGPGELFF. V usage is TRBV7-2 and J usage is TRBJ2-2, with TRBD1 matching over 8 bases. Germline CDR1 and CDR2: SGHTA and FQGNSA. Trimming removed 5 bases from V and 6 bases from J; junction bases left unmatched: 5. The CDR3 has 14 residues.

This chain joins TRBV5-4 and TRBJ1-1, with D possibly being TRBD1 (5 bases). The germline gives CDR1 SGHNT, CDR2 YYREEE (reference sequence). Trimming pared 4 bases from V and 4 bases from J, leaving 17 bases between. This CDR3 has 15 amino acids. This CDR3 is CASSPRAIGSTEAFF. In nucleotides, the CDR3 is TGTGCCAGCAGCCCCAGGGCAATCGGTAGCACTGAAGCTTTCTTT. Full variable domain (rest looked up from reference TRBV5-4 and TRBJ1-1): ETGVTQSPTHLIKTRGQQVTLRCSSQSGHNTVSWYQQALGQGPQFIFQYYREEENGRGNFPPRFSGLQFPNYSSELNVNALELDDSALYLCASSPRAIGSTEAFFGQGTRLTVV.

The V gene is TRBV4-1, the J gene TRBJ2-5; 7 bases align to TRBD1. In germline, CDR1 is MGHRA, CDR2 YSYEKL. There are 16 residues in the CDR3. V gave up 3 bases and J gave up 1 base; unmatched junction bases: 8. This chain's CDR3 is CASSQYRGAGQETQYF. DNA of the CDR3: TGCGCCAGCAGCCAGTACAGGGGCGCAGGCCAAGAGACCCAGTACTTC.

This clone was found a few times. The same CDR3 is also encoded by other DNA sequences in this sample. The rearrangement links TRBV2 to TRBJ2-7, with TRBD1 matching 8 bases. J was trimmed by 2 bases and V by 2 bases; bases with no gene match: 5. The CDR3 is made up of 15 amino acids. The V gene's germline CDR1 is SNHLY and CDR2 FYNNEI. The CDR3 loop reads CASSERGQGPYEQYF. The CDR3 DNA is TGTGCCAGCAGTGAAAGAGGACAGGGCCCCTACGAGCAGTACTTC.

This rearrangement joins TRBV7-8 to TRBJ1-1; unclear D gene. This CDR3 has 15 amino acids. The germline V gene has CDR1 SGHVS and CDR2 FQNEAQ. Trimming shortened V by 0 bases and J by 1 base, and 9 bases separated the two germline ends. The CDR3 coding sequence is TGTGCCAGCAGCTTAGCTCGCAGGCGGAACACTGAAGCTTTCTTT. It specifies CASSLARRRNTEAFF. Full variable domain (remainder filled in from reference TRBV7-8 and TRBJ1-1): GAGVSQSPRYKVAKRGQDVALRCDPISGHVSLFWYQQALGQGPEFLTYFQNEAQLDKSGLPSDRFFAERPEGSVSTLKIQRTQQEDSAVYLCASSLARRRNTEAFFGQGTRLTVV.

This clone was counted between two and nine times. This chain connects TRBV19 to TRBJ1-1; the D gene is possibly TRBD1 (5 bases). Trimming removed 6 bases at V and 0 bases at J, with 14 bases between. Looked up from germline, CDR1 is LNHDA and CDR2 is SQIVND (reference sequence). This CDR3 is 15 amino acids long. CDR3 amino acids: CASRIPGHLNTEAFF. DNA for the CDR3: TGTGCCAGTAGGATACCCGGACACCTGAACACTGAAGCTTTCTTT.

Here the CDR3 reads CASSIGGQGRSGYTF. CDR3 DNA: TGTGCCAGTAGTATAGGAGGACAGGGGAGGAGTGGCTACACCTTC. The chain links TRBV19 to TRBJ1-2, with 9 bases fitting TRBD1. This CDR3 is 15 amino acids long. V was pared by 1 base and J by 7 bases, with 7 bases of the junction left unmatched. From germline, CDR1 is LNHDA and CDR2 SQIVND (reference sequence).

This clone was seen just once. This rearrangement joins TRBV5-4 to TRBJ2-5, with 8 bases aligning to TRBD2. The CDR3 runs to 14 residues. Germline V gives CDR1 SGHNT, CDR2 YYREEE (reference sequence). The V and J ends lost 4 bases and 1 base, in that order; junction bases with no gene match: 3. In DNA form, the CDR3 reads TGTGCCAGCAGCCCGGGGGGGGCCCAAGAGACCCAGTACTTC. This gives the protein CASSPGGAQETQYF.

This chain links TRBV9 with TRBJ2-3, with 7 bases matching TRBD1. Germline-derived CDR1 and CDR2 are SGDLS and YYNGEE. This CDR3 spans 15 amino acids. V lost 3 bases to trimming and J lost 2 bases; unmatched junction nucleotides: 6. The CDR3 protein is CASSAAGTATDTQYF. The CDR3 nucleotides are TGTGCCAGCAGCGCCGCCGGGACAGCCACAGATACGCAGTATTTT. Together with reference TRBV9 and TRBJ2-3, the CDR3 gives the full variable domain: DSGVTQTPKHLITATGQRVTLRCSPRSGDLSVYWYQQSLDQGLQFLIQYYNGEERAKGNILERFSAQQFPDLHSELNLSSLELGDSALYFCASSAAGTATDTQYFGPGTRLTVL.

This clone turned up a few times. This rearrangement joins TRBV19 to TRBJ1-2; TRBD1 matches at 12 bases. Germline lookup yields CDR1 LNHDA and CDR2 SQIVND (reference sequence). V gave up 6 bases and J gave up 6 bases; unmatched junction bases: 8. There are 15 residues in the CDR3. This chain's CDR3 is CASSLGQGAFNGYTF. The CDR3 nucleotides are TGTGCCAGTAGCTTGGGACAGGGGGCTTTTAATGGCTACACCTTC.

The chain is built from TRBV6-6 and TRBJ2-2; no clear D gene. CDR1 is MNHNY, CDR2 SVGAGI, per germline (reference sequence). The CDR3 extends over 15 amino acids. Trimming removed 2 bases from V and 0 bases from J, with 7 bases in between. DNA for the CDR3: TGTGCCAGCAGTTACATGAATCCGAACACCGGGGAGCTGTTTTTT. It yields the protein CASSYMNPNTGELFF.

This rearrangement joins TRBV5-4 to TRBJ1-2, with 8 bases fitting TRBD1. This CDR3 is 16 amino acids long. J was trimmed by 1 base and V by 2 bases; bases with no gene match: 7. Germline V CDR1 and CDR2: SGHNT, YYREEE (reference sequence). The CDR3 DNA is TGTGCCAGCAGCTTTGAATGGACAGGGCATAACTATGGCTACACCTTC. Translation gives CASSFEWTGHNYGYTF.

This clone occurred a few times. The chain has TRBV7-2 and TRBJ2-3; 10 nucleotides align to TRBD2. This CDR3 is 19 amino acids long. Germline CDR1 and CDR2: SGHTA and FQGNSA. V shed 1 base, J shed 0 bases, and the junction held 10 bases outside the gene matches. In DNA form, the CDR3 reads TGTGCCAGCAGCTTAGAGTCGGCGAGCGGGGGGGCTAGCACAGATACGCAGTATTTT. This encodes CASSLESASGGASTDTQYF. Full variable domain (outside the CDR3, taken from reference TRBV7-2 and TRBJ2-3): GAGVSQSPSNKVTEKGKDVELRCDPISGHTALYWYRQSLGQGLEFLIYFQGNSAPDKSGLPSDRFSAERTGGSVSTLTIQRTQQEDSAVYLCASSLESASGGASTDTQYFGPGTRLTVL.